This T cell receptor (beta chain) comes out of a study of T-cell reconstitution after alpha-beta-depleted transplantation in children (dated by TCRdb to the mid-2010s). About the investigation overall: Using TCR repertoire profiling, the study quantitatively followed how T-cell immune reconstitution unfolded in children after TCRalphabeta/CD19-depleted allogeneic hematopoietic cell transplantation.

Receptor libraries were prepared by PCR. TCRdb shows the sequencer as Illumina HiSeq 2500. TCR library preparation used molecular barcoding, with unique molecular identifiers applied to normalize quantification of the TCRbeta repertoire. The public reads were reprocessed in TCRdb via fastp at Q25 and MiXCR, keeping in-frame beta chains. For every CDR3 protein sequence, its rows merge into one entry that carries the most common genes and DNA. The sample profile shows roughly 300,000 distinct CDR3 sequences; approximately 9.6% of them were found once. Clones ranked in the top ten supply roughly 9.1% of the sample. There are 15 amino acids in the CDR3, from cysteine to phenylalanine inclusive. Kept here is only the CDR3 DNA, which spans 45 bases and is read in frame from base 1. CDR1 and CDR2 are read off the germline V gene as SGHRS and YFSETQ. Unmatched junction bases come to 10, with V trimmed by 5 bases and J by 7 bases.

Note on this clonotype: It has no known antigen specificity. No much larger clone exists at a distance of one base, and base qualities are not known.

The starting material was PBMCs from the stem cell graft donor, obtained from the stem cell graft. The clonotype comes from a human donor who donated a stem cell graft to a child with SCID. In this chain, TRBV5-1 is recombined with TRBJ2-3; the central 10 bases match TRBD2. The DNA sequence is as follows: TGCGCCAGCAGTACACATCCGGGACTAGCGAATACGCAGTATTTT. This codes for CASSTHPGLANTQYF.